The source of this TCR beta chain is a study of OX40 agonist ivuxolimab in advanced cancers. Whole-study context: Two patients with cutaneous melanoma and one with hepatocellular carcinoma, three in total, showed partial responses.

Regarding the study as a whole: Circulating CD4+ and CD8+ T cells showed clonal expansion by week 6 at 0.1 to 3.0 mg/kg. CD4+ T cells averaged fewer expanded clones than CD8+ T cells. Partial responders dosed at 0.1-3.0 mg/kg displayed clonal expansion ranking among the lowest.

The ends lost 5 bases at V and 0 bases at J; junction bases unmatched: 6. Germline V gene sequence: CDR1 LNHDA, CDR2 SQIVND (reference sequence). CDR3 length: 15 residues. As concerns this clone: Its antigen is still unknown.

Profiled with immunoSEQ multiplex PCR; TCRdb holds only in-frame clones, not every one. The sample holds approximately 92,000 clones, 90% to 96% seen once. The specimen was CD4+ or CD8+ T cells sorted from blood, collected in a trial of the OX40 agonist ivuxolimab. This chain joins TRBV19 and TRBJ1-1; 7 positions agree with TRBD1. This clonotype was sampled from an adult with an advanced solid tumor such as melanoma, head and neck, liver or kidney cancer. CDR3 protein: CASSSRDSLNTEAFF. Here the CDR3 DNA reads TGTGCCAGTAGTTCCCGGGACAGTTTGAACACTGAAGCTTTCTTT. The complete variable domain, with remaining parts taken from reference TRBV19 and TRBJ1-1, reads DGGITQSPKYLFRKEGQNVTLSCEQNLNHDAMYWYRQDPGQGLRLIYYSQIVNDFQKGDIAEGYSVSREKKESFPLTVTSAQKNPTAFYLCASSSRDSLNTEAFFGQGTRLTVV.